This note documents a single T cell receptor beta chain sequence. TCRdb itself ran the RT-PCR reads through MiXCR, one entry per CDR3 protein. In the table there are about 110,000 distinct CDR3 sequences, approximately 40% of which are singletons. V was pared by 4 bases and J by 6 bases, with 9 bases of the junction left unmatched. The CDR3 contains 14 residues. Germline CDR1 is DFQATT and CDR2 is SNEGSKA (reference sequence). This entry is derived from a study of patients and donors after allogeneic stem cell transplantation. Sequencing was carried out using blood, either unsorted or a sorted T cell fraction (not recorded which). The receptor was isolated from a human donor who was either an allogeneic HSCT recipient or a stem cell or donor lymphocyte infusion donor (not recorded which). It is not recorded whose cells these are; they may come from a transplant donor. J is TRBJ1-2 and V is TRBV20-1; TRBD1 agrees at 9 bases. The CDR3 region has the DNA TGCAGTGCTAAATGGGACAGGGAGAATAATGGCTACACCTTC. Encoded protein: CSAKWDRENNGYTF.